This T cell receptor beta chain was obtained from a study of a mutant IDH1 vaccine in newly diagnosed glioma. Described time point: week 47, end of study. Every single dose of the vaccine, 300 ug of mutant IDH1 20-mer peptide, came with topical imiquimod. Profiling relied on immunoSEQ multiplex PCR, and the TCRdb table lists in-frame clones only, not all of them. The table includes almost 95,000 clones, approximately 89% detected once. The table lists this clone with a count of one. Its antigen remains unidentified. With 4 bases clipped from V and 3 bases from J, the junction kept 2 bases outside the gene matches. Germline loops: CDR1 MNHNS, CDR2 SASEGT. The CDR3 length is 15 residues.

The receptor's source is a woman in her forties or fifties with glioma. Sequenced material: PBMCs, taken from a glioma patient whose treatment included an IDH1 peptide vaccine. The chain recombines TRBV6-1 with TRBJ1-4; TRBD1 matches at 10 bases. CDR3 sequence reads: CASSGQGAANEKLFF. As DNA, the CDR3 is TGTGCCAGCAGTGGACAGGGGGCAGCTAATGAAAAACTGTTTTTT.